Detailed here is one T cell receptor (beta chain). Its antigen is unidentified. Molecular identifiers with 6-nucleotide sample barcodes were added during cDNA synthesis via template switching. Two rounds of nested PCR, of about 16 and 10 cycles, were run on TCRalpha and TCRbeta cDNA. Reprocessing the 5' RACE reads, TCRdb reports a single entry for every CDR3 protein and omits DNA. This sample's table has 350,000 to 500,000 distinct CDR3 sequences. The data were taken from a study of monozygotic twins with inflammatory bowel disease. From germline, CDR1 is ENHRY and CDR2 SYGVKD. The CDR3 spans 17 residues. Study-level points and caveats: By inverse Simpson index, TCRbeta diversity was lower in IBD patients than in healthy co-twins. Clonotype sharing was lower in IBD patients than healthy twins, most markedly with disease activity.

The sample consisted of blood. V and J are TRBV10-3 and TRBJ1-3; TCRdb outputs TRBD1, but without DNA this stays unchecked. The receptor comes from a human donor with ulcerative colitis or Crohn's disease, or a healthy co-twin of an affected twin (not recorded which). The CDR3 is CAITLTGKWDAGNTIYF.